Here is one T cell receptor beta chain with its context. Mismatch with germline at one junction end may stem from a read error. The CDR3 contains 15 residues. CDR1 and CDR2 (germline): SSHAT, FNYEAQ (reference sequence). These data are taken from a study of control samples from healthy donors and cancer patients. Using immunoSEQ multiplex PCR, the repertoire was profiled, and TCRdb retains in-frame clones only, with some absent. The table shows 90,000 to 100,000 clones, with 70% to 80% occurring only once. This sequence joins TRBV7-7 and TRBJ2-7; D may be TRBD1 or TRBD2 (6 bases each). The TCR sequence derives from a young woman in good health. The sequenced sample was blood. CDR3 DNA sequence: TGTGCTAGCAGCCCCCGGCCGGGGGCCGGGTACGAGCAGTACTTC. It yields the protein CASSPRPGAGYEQYF.